These 18 T cell receptor beta chains came from one sample sequenced in a study of T-cell reconstitution after alpha-beta-depleted transplantation in children. This sample's TCRbeta library carried unique molecular identifier barcodes. TCRdb independently ran MiXCR on the PCR reads; one entry per CDR3 protein. Of about 900,000 distinct CDR3 sequences listed, about 29% are singletons. Sample: PBMCs, mostly from graft donor cells, taken 360 days after TCRalphabeta/CD19-depleted stem cell transplant. These receptors were taken from a boy younger than two who had a stem cell transplant for SCID, so the T cells may come from the graft donor.

The rearrangement joins TRBV25-1 to TRBJ1-1; no clear D gene. Trimming stripped 4 bases from V and 6 bases from J, with 15 bases between. CDR3 size: 14 residues. CDR1 is MGHDK, CDR2 SYGVNS, per germline. The CDR3 here is CASSASGPGPEAFF. CDR3 DNA: TGTGCCAGCAGTGCCTCGGGCCCCGGCCCTGAAGCTTTCTTT.

This clonotype was counted once. The chain is built from TRBV6-1 and TRBJ1-4; 10 bases are shared with TRBD1. CDR3 size: 14 residues. V was clipped by 6 bases and J by 7 bases; unmatched bases: 5. Germline CDR1 is MNHNS and CDR2 is SASEGT. The DNA of the CDR3 is TGTGCCAGCAGCACGACAGGGGGCGGTGAAAAACTGTTTTTT. Amino acids: CASSTTGGGEKLFF.

The chain uses TRBV20-1 and TRBJ1-2; 7 bases fit TRBD1. The junction had 4 bases not matched to a gene; V was cut back by 1 base and J by 8 bases. The CDR3 covers 12 residues. Germline assignment: CDR1 DFQATT and CDR2 SNEGSKA (reference sequence). The CDR3 region is CSARVRGQGYTF. The CDR3 DNA reads TGCAGTGCTAGAGTGAGGGGGCAAGGCTACACCTTC.

The sample holds a few counts of this clonotype. The rearrangement joins TRBV12-3 or TRBV12-4 to TRBJ2-7; possible D gene TRBD1, 5 bases. The V and J ends lost 8 bases and 4 bases respectively, with 21 bases between them. The CDR3 spans 15 residues. CDR3 coding DNA: TGTGCCAGCTCTGGGGCAGACCTTACCCATTACGAGCAGTACTTC. It codes for CASSGADLTHYEQYF.

This clonotype was picked up many times. The CDR3 nucleotides read TGCGCCAGCAGTGAGTCGAGCAGGGGCGGCGATGAGCAGTTCTTC. Translation gives CASSESSRGGDEQFF. The chain joins TRBV10-1 to TRBJ2-1, with D possibly matching TRBD1 (6 bases). The CDR3 extends over 15 amino acids. Germline-derived CDR1 and CDR2 are WNHNN and SYGVQD (reference sequence). The V end lost 0 bases, the J end lost 8 bases, and 14 bases lay between the germline ends.

This clonotype was seen repeatedly, ten times or more. The chain uses TRBV4-2 and TRBJ2-7; weak D call: TRBD1 (6 bases). Germline V gene sequence: CDR1 LGHNA, CDR2 YNFKEQ. This CDR3 spans 15 amino acids. With 1 base removed from V and 3 bases from J, the gap between germline ends came to 13 bases. CDR3 region: CASSQVGQGIYEQYF. Here the CDR3 DNA reads TGTGCCAGCAGCCAAGTGGGGCAGGGGATCTACGAGCAGTACTTC.

The sample holds a few counts of this clonotype. The chain employs TRBV20-1 and TRBJ1-1; a possible D gene is TRBD1 (5 bases). V was pared by 6 bases and J by 6 bases, with 17 bases between. CDR3 length equals 13 residues. The V gene's germline CDR1 is DFQATT and CDR2 SNEGSKA (reference sequence). CDR3 DNA: TGCAGTGCCGACCCCGGGGCGGTCGCTGAAGCTTTCTTT. It translates to CSADPGAVAEAFF.

This chain joins TRBV5-1 and TRBJ1-6; 8 bases map to TRBD1. Germline CDR1 is SGHRS and CDR2 is YFSETQ. Germline trimming cut 1 base from V and 10 bases from J; bases unmatched to any gene: 7. This CDR3 contains 15 residues. The CDR3 DNA is TGCGCCAGCAGCTTGAAGGGACAGGTCCAGTCACCCCTCCACTTT. As protein: CASSLKGQVQSPLHF. The variable domain in full, with the rest retrieved from reference TRBV5-1 and TRBJ1-6, is KAGVTQTPRYLIKTRGQQVTLSCSPISGHRSVSWYQQTPGQGLQFLFEYFSETQRNKGNFPGRFSGRQFSNSRSEMNVSTLELGDSALYLCASSLKGQVQSPLHFGNGTRLTVT.

This clonotype was seen more than once but under ten times. V and J are TRBV29-1 and TRBJ2-7; TRBD1 aligns across 8 bases. The CDR3 is 17 amino acids. Germline V gene lookup returns CDR1 SQVTM and CDR2 ANQGSEA. Losses at the gene ends were 0 bases for V and 0 bases for J; bases not matched to a gene: 10. CDR3 in DNA: TGCAGCGTTGAAGATTGGGACAGGTCTTTGGGCTCCTACGAGCAGTACTTC. Translating it yields CSVEDWDRSLGSYEQYF.

The V gene is TRBV5-1, the J gene TRBJ2-3, with 10 bases matching TRBD2. CDR3 length: 17 residues. The V and J ends lost 4 bases and 0 bases, in that order; junction bases with no gene match: 8. Germline V gene data show CDR1 as SGHRS and CDR2 as YFSETQ. The CDR3 protein is CASSAGGLATSTDTQYF. Written as DNA, the CDR3 is TGCGCCAGCAGCGCCGGGGGACTAGCGACTAGCACAGATACGCAGTATTTT.

This clonotype was seen more than once but under ten times. The rearrangement uses TRBV5-1 and TRBJ1-1; 11 bases line up with TRBD1. Unmatched junction bases numbered 3, after V lost 5 bases and J lost 6 bases. This CDR3 is built from 13 residues. Germline V CDR1 and CDR2: SGHRS, YFSETQ. CDR3: CASSSGQGAEAFF. CDR3 bases: TGCGCCAGCAGTTCGGGACAGGGGGCTGAAGCTTTCTTT. Together with reference TRBV5-1 and TRBJ1-1, the CDR3 gives the full variable domain: KAGVTQTPRYLIKTRGQQVTLSCSPISGHRSVSWYQQTPGQGLQFLFEYFSETQRNKGNFPGRFSGRQFSNSRSEMNVSTLELGDSALYLCASSSGQGAEAFFGQGTRLTVV.

The V call is TRBV12-3 or TRBV12-4, the J call TRBJ2-1; possible D gene TRBD1, 6 bases. The CDR3 runs to 12 residues. V was trimmed by 4 bases and J by 13 bases, leaving 14 bases between them. The CDR3 sequence: CASSSDRSPQFF. Here the CDR3 DNA reads TGTGCCAGCAGTTCAGACAGGTCCCCACAGTTCTTC.

The chain employs TRBV12-3 or TRBV12-4 and TRBJ2-7; tentative D call: TRBD2 (5 bases). The V and J ends lost 10 bases and 4 bases respectively, with 23 bases between them. CDR3 length: 15 residues. CDR3 sequence reads: CAILLDFSLRYEQYF. The CDR3 DNA reads TGTGCCATCCTCCTGGACTTTTCGTTGAGGTACGAGCAGTACTTC.

This clonotype was counted only a few times. This chain joins TRBV6-1 and TRBJ1-6; no clear D gene. The CDR3 consists of 14 residues. V shed 6 bases and J shed 5 bases, with 11 bases lying between them. Germline lookup yields CDR1 MNHNS and CDR2 SASEGT. CDR3 nucleotides: TGTGCCAGCAGGTGGACCCGCGATAATTCACCCCTCCACTTT. This sequence encodes CASRWTRDNSPLHF.

This clonotype came up a few times. J is TRBJ2-3 and V is TRBV18; weak D call: TRBD1 (6 bases). The V and J ends lost 5 bases and 4 bases respectively, with 13 bases between them. CDR3 length: 14 residues. Germline loops: CDR1 KGHSH, CDR2 LQKENI. This CDR3 is CASSSGQTADTQYF. DNA of the CDR3: TGTGCCAGCTCATCCGGACAGACGGCAGATACGCAGTATTTT.

This chain links TRBV28 with TRBJ2-7; no firm D call. The CDR3 is made up of 11 amino acids. Between the trimmed V and J ends, which lost 10 bases and 0 bases, there was a span of 7 bases. Germline CDR1 is MDHEN and CDR2 is SYDVKM. CDR3 sequence (DNA): TGTGCCACCCAACTCTCCTACGAGCAGTACTTC. It encodes CATQLSYEQYF. Drawing the rest from reference TRBV28 and TRBJ2-7, the complete variable domain is DVKVTQSSRYLVKRTGEKVFLECVQDMDHENMFWYRQDPGLGLRLIYFSYDVKMKEKGDIPEGYSVSREKKERFSLILESASTNQTSMYLCATQLSYEQYFGPGTRLTVT.

This clonotype was found a few times. This chain links TRBV4-1 with TRBJ2-3; no clear D. This CDR3 region has 14 residues. V was clipped by 1 base and J by 2 bases, with 7 bases between them. Germline V gives CDR1 MGHRA, CDR2 YSYEKL. The CDR3 spells CASSQGPFTDTQYF. CDR3 nucleotide sequence: TGCGCCAGCAGCCAAGGACCCTTCACAGATACGCAGTATTTT.

This clonotype appeared a few times. V usage is TRBV7-2 and J usage is TRBJ1-2, with TRBD1 as a possible D gene (5 bases). Trimming shortened V by 0 bases and J by 2 bases, and 10 bases separated the two germline ends. The length of the CDR3 is 15 residues. The V gene's germline CDR1 is SGHTA and CDR2 FQGNSA. DNA for the CDR3: TGTGCCAGCAGCTTAGCGGCGGGGACCAACTATGGCTACACCTTC. It specifies CASSLAAGTNYGYTF. The variable domain in full, completed from reference TRBV7-2 and TRBJ1-2, reads GAGVSQSPSNKVTEKGKDVELRCDPISGHTALYWYRQSLGQGLEFLIYFQGNSAPDKSGLPSDRFSAERTGGSVSTLTIQRTQQEDSAVYLCASSLAAGTNYGYTFGSGTRLTVV.